The 16 T cell receptor beta chains given below trace back to one sample, sequenced in a study of STAT5B mutations in CD4+ large granular lymphocyte leukemia. Clones were sequenced by immunoSEQ multiplex PCR, and TCRdb holds only the in-frame ones, with some missing. This table has fewer than 50,000 clones, 65% to 85% appearing once. Sample: CD4+ T cells from blood buffy coats. The receptors stem from a human donor in good health.

The rearrangement uses TRBV7-7 and TRBJ2-5; perhaps TRBD2 as D (5 bases). The V gene's germline CDR1 is SSHAT and CDR2 FNYEAQ (reference sequence). The length of the CDR3 is 15 residues. The V end was cut by 2 bases, the J end by 7 bases, with 17 bases between. CDR3 in amino acids: CASSLFGSAQATQYF. The CDR3 DNA reads TGTGCCAGCAGCTTATTTGGGAGCGCTCAGGCGACCCAGTACTTC.

The genes are TRBV5-1 and TRBJ1-2, with 8 bases that match TRBD1. V lost 0 bases, J lost 4 bases, and 5 bases stayed unmatched. The CDR3 is 15 amino acids. From germline, CDR1 is SGHRS and CDR2 YFSETQ. The CDR3 DNA is TGCGCCAGCAGCTTGGAGGCAGGGGGCGGCTATGGCTACACCTTC. Translation: CASSLEAGGGYGYTF.

CDR3 protein: CASTRDRNYGYTF. CDR3 DNA: TGTGCCAGCACTAGGGACAGAAACTATGGCTACACCTTC. The chain has TRBV27 and TRBJ1-2; TRBD1 agrees at 7 bases. The germline CDR1 and CDR2 sequences are MNHEY and SMNVEV (reference sequence). V lost 7 bases, J lost 2 bases, and 4 bases stayed unmatched. The CDR3 loop spans 13 amino acids.

In this sample, this clone turned up a few times. The chain is built from TRBV5-1 and TRBJ1-6; D is ambiguous. Trimming took 2 bases from V and 5 from J, leaving 11 bases between them. Germline loops: CDR1 SGHRS, CDR2 YFSETQ. This CDR3 is 15 amino acids long. CDR3 coding DNA: TGCGCCAGCAGCTTAAAGGGAGGCGATAATTCACCCCTCCACTTT. This encodes CASSLKGGDNSPLHF.

The chain recombines TRBV19 with TRBJ2-5; 14 bases match TRBD2. The CDR3 is 19 residues long. The trim removed 5 bases at V and 5 bases at J, leaving 16 bases unmatched. The germline gives CDR1 LNHDA, CDR2 SQIVND (reference sequence). CDR3 residues: CASSGGPGLAGGLRETQYF. As DNA, the CDR3 is TGTGCCAGTAGTGGGGGACCCGGACTAGCGGGAGGCCTCCGGGAGACCCAGTACTTC.

V and J are TRBV7-6 and TRBJ2-6, with 12 nucleotides matching TRBD1. The CDR3 has 22 residues. The V segment lost 2 bases and the J segment 0 bases; nucleotides outside the gene matches: 14. CDR1 SGHVS and CDR2 FNYEAQ come from the germline V gene. In nucleotides, the CDR3 is TGTGCCAGCAGCTTAAACTCCGGGACAGGGGGCTTAGTGCCCTCTGGGGCCAACGTCCTGACTTTC. Its protein is CASSLNSGTGGLVPSGANVLTF.

The rearrangement links TRBV7-9 to TRBJ1-6; 9 bases are shared with TRBD1. J lost 7 bases, V lost 3 bases, and 1 base had no gene match. The CDR3 is 14 amino acids. The germline gives CDR1 SEHNR, CDR2 FQNEAQ (reference sequence). CDR3 loop: CASSFDRGNSPLHF. As DNA, the CDR3 is TGTGCCAGCAGCTTTGACAGGGGGAATTCACCCCTCCACTTT.

The chain carries TRBV5-6 and TRBJ2-1, with a weak D call TRBD2 (6 bases). The CDR3 length is 15 residues. V was trimmed by 0 bases and J by 8 bases, leaving 15 bases between them. The germline V gene encodes CDR1 SGHDT and CDR2 YYEEEE. The CDR3 sequence is CASSLVGTEGYEQFF. CDR3 sequence (DNA): TGTGCCAGCAGCTTGGTCGGGACTGAAGGCTATGAGCAGTTCTTC. Filled out from reference TRBV5-6 and TRBJ2-1, the complete variable domain reads DAGVTQSPTHLIKTRGQQVTLRCSPKSGHDTVSWYQQALGQGPQFIFQYYEEEERQRGNFPDRFSGHQFPNYSSELNVNALLLGDSALYLCASSLVGTEGYEQFFGPGTRLTVL.

The chain joins TRBV2 to TRBJ2-7, with D perhaps TRBD1 or TRBD2 (5 bases each). The CDR3 is 13 amino acids. V was shortened by 4 bases and J by 0 bases, with 7 bases between the two germline ends. Germline-derived CDR1 and CDR2 are SNHLY and FYNNEI. DNA for the CDR3: TGTGCCAGCAGTGGAGGGGCCTCCTACGAGCAGTACTTC. This sequence encodes CASSGGASYEQYF.

The J gene is TRBJ2-5, the V gene TRBV14; the D gene is possibly TRBD2 (7 bases). Germline-derived CDR1 and CDR2 are SGHDN and FVKESK. The CDR3 covers 18 residues. The V and J ends lost 0 bases and 5 bases respectively, with 22 bases between them. CDR3 sequence (DNA): TGTGCCAGCAGCCAAGACCCGACATCGCGCCGGGGGGCCGAGACCCAGTACTTC. This translates into CASSQDPTSRRGAETQYF.

The rearrangement joins TRBV9 to TRBJ1-4; no reliable D call. Germline V gene sequence: CDR1 SGDLS, CDR2 YYNGEE. Deletions cut 4 bases from V and 5 bases from J, with 18 bases between. The CDR3 runs to 16 residues. The CDR3 loop is CASSLPLRPVNEKLFF. In nucleotides, the CDR3 is TGTGCCAGCAGCCTCCCGTTGAGGCCGGTAAATGAAAAACTGTTTTTT.

In its sample, this clone was seen once. The chain is built from TRBV7-3 and TRBJ2-3; D ambiguous. This CDR3 comprises 13 residues. Germline CDR1 reads SGHTA; CDR2 reads FQGTGA. The V gene lost 2 bases and the J gene lost 4 bases, with 7 bases spanning the gap. The CDR3 spells CASSLGWADTQYF. In DNA, the CDR3 is TGTGCCAGCAGCTTAGGGTGGGCAGATACGCAGTATTTT.

J is TRBJ1-3 and V is TRBV5-6, with 7 bases lining up with TRBD1. This CDR3 region has 16 residues. Looked up from germline, CDR1 is SGHDT and CDR2 is YYEEEE. The V and J ends lost 4 bases and 4 bases, in that order; junction bases with no gene match: 11. In DNA, the CDR3 is TGTGCCAGCAGCCCTGGGGGGACAGTAAAGGGAAACACCATATATTTT. Translation gives CASSPGGTVKGNTIYF.

The chain has TRBV5-4 and TRBJ1-6; possibly TRBD1 for D (5 bases). The CDR3 covers 14 residues. V dropped 5 bases and J dropped 7 bases, with 13 bases sitting between them. Germline V CDR1 and CDR2: SGHNT, YYREEE (reference sequence). DNA for the CDR3: TGTGCCAGCAGGCCAGGGATCTTGAATTCACCCCTCCACTTT. Translating gives CASRPGILNSPLHF.

The chain recombines TRBV5-4 with TRBJ1-5; a weak D match, TRBD1 (5 bases). Germline values: CDR1 SGHNT, CDR2 YYREEE (reference sequence). V lost 1 base, J lost 6 bases, and 11 bases lay in between. This CDR3 region has 14 residues. The CDR3 DNA reads TGTGCCAGCAGCTTGCAGGGTGGGGGTCAGCCCCAGCATTTT. This sequence encodes CASSLQGGGQPQHF. The entire variable domain, with the rest obtained from reference TRBV5-4 and TRBJ1-5, is as follows: ETGVTQSPTHLIKTRGQQVTLRCSSQSGHNTVSWYQQALGQGPQFIFQYYREEENGRGNFPPRFSGLQFPNYSSELNVNALELDDSALYLCASSLQGGGQPQHFGDGTRLSIL.

The chain is built from TRBV18 and TRBJ1-6, with D possibly TRBD1 on 5 matching bases. Germline V gene data show CDR1 as KGHSH and CDR2 as LQKENI. The CDR3 extends over 18 amino acids. V was clipped by 6 bases and J by 5 bases, with 23 bases between them. CDR3 sequence (DNA): TGTGCCAGCTCGCCCGGCCCGACAGACCCGGTAAATAATTCACCCCTCCACTTT. Protein sequence: CASSPGPTDPVNNSPLHF. Using reference TRBV18 and TRBJ1-6 for the parts outside the CDR3, the full variable domain is NAGVMQNPRHLVRRRGQEARLRCSPMKGHSHVYWYRQLPEEGLKFMVYLQKENIIDESGMPKERFSAEFPKEGPSILRIQQVVRGDSAAYFCASSPGPTDPVNNSPLHFGNGTRLTVT.